These 26 T cell receptor beta chains were all obtained from the same sample, sequenced in a study of PD-1 blockade in classical Hodgkin lymphoma. Indicated time point: cycle 4 day 1 (C4D1), after around six weeks of nivolumab. Each of the patients experienced relapse following autologous stem cell transplantation, and their brentuximab vedotin exposure differed. Here immunoSEQ multiplex PCR was the method, and the copy in TCRdb shows in-frame clones only, minus some. The sample includes 50,000 to 65,000 clones, 70% to 90% of them seen just once. Sample: peripheral blood mononuclear cells (PBMCs), taken before the fourth cycle of nivolumab. The source of these receptors is a human donor with classical Hodgkin lymphoma.

This clone was counted a few times. The chain carries TRBV30 and TRBJ1-1; TRBD1 matches 7 bases. This CDR3 has 13 amino acids. V trimming: 2 bases; J trimming: 4 bases; junction bases outside the gene matches: 4. Germline V CDR1 and CDR2: GTSNPN, SVGIG (reference sequence). The CDR3 protein is CAWSLQGTTEAFF. CDR3 DNA: TGTGCCTGGAGTCTACAGGGGACCACTGAAGCTTTCTTT.

The J gene is TRBJ2-7, the V gene TRBV27, with D possibly being TRBD1 or TRBD2 (5 bases each). V was shortened by 0 bases and J by 3 bases, with 9 bases between the two germline ends. The CDR3 has 14 amino acids. Germline CDR1 reads MNHEY; CDR2 reads SMNVEV (reference sequence). The CDR3 loop is CASSLSGDLYEQYF. The CDR3 DNA reads as TGTGCCAGCAGTTTATCTGGGGACCTCTACGAGCAGTACTTC.

The genes are TRBV5-1 and TRBJ2-5; D gene unclear. The DNA end lines up better with TRBJ2-7; the J call may be wrong. The CDR3 sequence is 13 residues long. Germline CDR1 is SGHRS and CDR2 is YFSETQ. DNA of the CDR3: TGCGCCAGCCGGGTAGGCGGAAACTACGAGCAGTACTTC. This translates into CASRVGGNYEQYF.

This clone occurred a few times. V is TRBV30 and J is TRBJ1-2, with TRBD1 as a possible D gene (5 bases). In germline, CDR1 is GTSNPN, CDR2 SVGIG (reference sequence). The CDR3 is 12 amino acids. The V end lost 2 bases, the J end lost 6 bases, and 10 bases lay between the germline ends. CDR3 sequence (DNA): TGTGCCTGGAGTCGACAGACTAATGGCTACACCTTC. Protein: CAWSRQTNGYTF.

The V and J genes are TRBV19 and TRBJ2-3; 12 bases match TRBD2. The CDR3 runs to 14 residues. Germline assignment: CDR1 LNHDA and CDR2 SQIVND (reference sequence). After removal of 3 bases from V and 8 bases from J, the junction contained 3 bases not matched to a gene. The CDR3 sequence: CASSILAGGSTQYF. The CDR3 DNA reads as TGTGCCAGTAGTATCCTAGCGGGGGGGAGTACGCAGTATTTT.

This clone was detected once. V is TRBV5-1 and J is TRBJ1-3; the D is unclear. This CDR3 has 15 residues. V lost 0 bases to trimming and J lost 2 bases, with 9 bases between them. Germline V gene lookup returns CDR1 SGHRS and CDR2 YFSETQ. DNA for the CDR3: TGCGCCAGCAGCTTGGAGGGTAGCGCTGGAAACACCATATATTTT. Its protein product is CASSLEGSAGNTIYF.

The rearrangement uses TRBV29-1 and TRBJ1-2, with 7 bases that match TRBD1. J gave up 3 bases and V 6 bases, and 4 bases lay outside the gene matches. This CDR3 comprises 12 residues. Germline CDR1 SQVTM, CDR2 ANQGSEA. The CDR3 bases are TGCAGCGTGGCCCAGGGGGACTATGGCTACACCTTC. It codes for CSVAQGDYGYTF.

V is TRBV5-1 and J is TRBJ1-1; 9 nucleotides agree with TRBD1. The CDR3 runs 17 residues. CDR1 is SGHRS and CDR2 is YFSETQ in the germline V gene. The V and J ends lost 0 bases and 7 bases, in that order; junction bases with no gene match: 13. The CDR3 DNA is TGCGCCAGCAGCTTGGTAGGACAGGGGCCCACCCAAGGTGAAGCTTTCTTT. Translating gives CASSLVGQGPTQGEAFF. The full variable domain, completed using reference TRBV5-1 and TRBJ1-1, is KAGVTQTPRYLIKTRGQQVTLSCSPISGHRSVSWYQQTPGQGLQFLFEYFSETQRNKGNFPGRFSGRQFSNSRSEMNVSTLELGDSALYLCASSLVGQGPTQGEAFFGQGTRLTVV.

The rearrangement joins TRBV5-1 to TRBJ1-1; D gene uncertain. V was cut by 0 bases and J by 5 bases, with 14 bases left in between. The CDR3 extends over 15 amino acids. Germline CDR1 is SGHRS and CDR2 is YFSETQ. The CDR3 DNA reads as TGCGCCAGCAGCTTGGAAGGCGGTCCGTCGACTGAAGCTTTCTTT. Amino acid sequence: CASSLEGGPSTEAFF. Drawing the rest from reference TRBV5-1 and TRBJ1-1, the complete variable domain is KAGVTQTPRYLIKTRGQQVTLSCSPISGHRSVSWYQQTPGQGLQFLFEYFSETQRNKGNFPGRFSGRQFSNSRSEMNVSTLELGDSALYLCASSLEGGPSTEAFFGQGTRLTVV.

This sequence joins TRBV5-8 and TRBJ1-5; no clear D. The CDR3 loop spans 15 amino acids. Germline V gene data show CDR1 as SGHTS and CDR2 as YDEGEE. Between the trimmed V and J ends, which lost 0 bases and 1 base, there was a span of 8 bases. CDR3 in amino acids: CASSLGQPSNQPQHF. CDR3 DNA: TGTGCCAGCAGCTTGGGCCAGCCAAGCAATCAGCCCCAGCATTTT.

This chain joins TRBV29-1 and TRBJ2-1, with 7 bases that match TRBD2. V lost 7 bases and J lost 3; bases outside the gene matches: 6. The CDR3 loop spans 13 amino acids. Germline V gene data show CDR1 as SQVTM and CDR2 as ANQGSEA. The CDR3 DNA reads as TGCAGCGGGGAGCGGGGCGACTACAATGAGCAGTTCTTC. Translation gives CSGERGDYNEQFF.

The DNA of the CDR3 is TGTGCCAGCAGTGATCTCTTGGGCTCCTATAATTCACCCCTCCACTTT. Protein product: CASSDLLGSYNSPLHF. The chain employs TRBV7-8 and TRBJ1-6; D is unresolved. The CDR3 loop spans 16 amino acids. The V end was cut by 6 bases, the J end by 0 bases, with 12 bases between. The germline gives CDR1 SGHVS, CDR2 FQNEAQ.

V usage is TRBV19 and J usage is TRBJ2-5; 7 bases fit TRBD2. The CDR3 totals 13 residues. V dropped 7 bases and J dropped 5; count of bases not matched to a gene: 7. Germline V CDR1 and CDR2: LNHDA, SQIVND (reference sequence). CDR3 sequence (DNA): TGTGCCAGTACTCGGGGGGAGGGGGAGACCCAGTACTTC. This codes for CASTRGEGETQYF.

This clone was seen only a few times. Other DNA sequences of this sample code for an identical CDR3. The genes are TRBV5-1 and TRBJ1-4; no definite D call. V was clipped by 0 bases and J by 5 bases, with 8 bases between them. The germline CDR1 and CDR2 sequences are SGHRS and YFSETQ. This CDR3 has 14 amino acids. The CDR3 loop is CASSLAPGNEKLFF. CDR3 in DNA: TGCGCCAGCAGCTTGGCCCCGGGCAATGAAAAACTGTTTTTT.

The CDR3 here is CASSSGQVQETQYF. Here the CDR3 DNA reads TGCGCCAGCAGCTCTGGACAGGTCCAAGAGACCCAGTACTTC. The gene calls are TRBV5-1 and TRBJ2-5, with 7 nucleotides matching TRBD1. This CDR3 comprises 14 residues. The germline V gene has CDR1 SGHRS and CDR2 YFSETQ. After removal of 3 bases from V and 1 base from J, the junction contained 3 bases not matched to a gene.

This clone was seen a handful of times. The same CDR3 arises from other DNA sequences in this sample as well. The chain joins TRBV13 to TRBJ1-5; tentatively, D is TRBD1 (5 bases). The germline V and J ends were trimmed by 3 bases and 7 bases, with 13 bases remaining between them. The CDR3 sequence is 14 residues long. CDR1 and CDR2 (germline): PRHDT, FYEKMQ (reference sequence). The CDR3, as DNA: TGTGCCAGCAGCTTGGGACGGAGTAACCAGCCCCAGCATTTT. Translating gives CASSLGRSNQPQHF.

The rearrangement joins TRBV5-1 to TRBJ1-2, with unresolved D. Germline V gene lookup returns CDR1 SGHRS and CDR2 YFSETQ. The CDR3 is 13 amino acids. With 5 bases removed from V and 5 bases from J, the gap between germline ends came to 13 bases. This chain's CDR3 is CASSSRLEYGYTF. CDR3 nucleotide sequence: TGCGCCAGCAGTTCCCGACTGGAGTATGGCTACACCTTC.

This chain joins TRBV6-6 and TRBJ2-1; 8 nucleotides align to TRBD2. The J segment lost 5 bases and the V segment lost 7 bases, leaving 7 bases of the junction unmatched. The CDR3 sequence is 14 residues long. The germline V gene encodes CDR1 MNHNY and CDR2 SVGAGI (reference sequence). CDR3: CASNGGAIDNEQFF. The CDR3 region has the DNA TGTGCCAGCAACGGGGGGGCTATCGACAATGAGCAGTTCTTC.

A single count supports this clone. Written as DNA, the CDR3 is TGTGCCAGTAGTATGGACGCCAGGATCAGAACTAATGAAAAACTGTTTTTT. Its translation is CASSMDARIRTNEKLFF. The chain recombines TRBV19 with TRBJ1-4; D unresolved. The CDR3 consists of 17 residues. V was trimmed by 3 bases and J by 1 base, leaving 15 bases between them. Germline V lookup: CDR1 LNHDA, CDR2 SQIVND (reference sequence).

The chain links TRBV5-1 to TRBJ2-5; 7 bases are a match to TRBD2. This CDR3 is 15 amino acids long. Germline values: CDR1 SGHRS, CDR2 YFSETQ. V was clipped by 6 bases and J by 2 bases; unmatched bases: 10. The CDR3 region is CASTRDGGGQETQYF. DNA for the CDR3: TGCGCCAGCACCAGGGATGGCGGGGGACAAGAGACCCAGTACTTC.

This clone has a single count. This same CDR3 is encoded by further DNA sequences in the sample. The rearrangement uses TRBV7-9 and TRBJ2-3; D gene uncertain. Per germline, CDR1 SEHNR and CDR2 FQNEAQ (reference sequence). There are 12 residues in the CDR3. V shed 5 bases and J shed 3 bases, with 6 bases lying between them. The CDR3 sequence: CASSLGTDTQYF. The CDR3 DNA is TGTGCCAGCAGCCTCGGGACAGATACGCAGTATTTT.

CDR3 region: CATRRSVGYTF. In nucleotides, the CDR3 is TGTGCCACCCGACGTTCAGTTGGCTACACCTTC. V is TRBV28 and J is TRBJ1-2; D ambiguous. The CDR3 totals 11 residues. From germline, CDR1 is MDHEN and CDR2 SYDVKM. Trimming shortened V by 10 bases and J by 7 bases, and 13 bases separated the two germline ends.

The gene calls are TRBV7-9 and TRBJ2-7, with 7 nucleotides matching TRBD1. J was trimmed by 0 bases and V by 9 bases; bases with no gene match: 8. Germline CDR1 reads SEHNR; CDR2 reads FQNEAQ (reference sequence). CDR3 length: 14 residues. The CDR3 sequence: CASRLWDSSYEQYF. CDR3 in DNA: TGTGCCAGTAGGTTATGGGACAGCTCCTACGAGCAGTACTTC.

V and J are TRBV5-1 and TRBJ2-7; D not resolved. This CDR3 is built from 13 residues. V was cut by 0 bases and J by 3 bases, with 7 bases left in between. The germline gives CDR1 SGHRS, CDR2 YFSETQ. The CDR3 DNA follows: TGCGCCAGCAGCTTGGACGGATACTACGAGCAGTACTTC. Translated, it gives CASSLDGYYEQYF.

The chain combines TRBV6-6 with TRBJ2-5; 7 bases fit TRBD1. V shed 9 bases and J 5 bases; nucleotides not matched to a gene: 9. The CDR3 has 13 amino acids. The germline CDR1 and CDR2 sequences are MNHNY and SVGAGI (reference sequence). In nucleotides, the CDR3 is TGTGCCAGTTACCGGACAGGCGGGGAGACCCAGTACTTC. Translated: CASYRTGGETQYF.

The chain links TRBV5-1 to TRBJ1-6; 7 nucleotides line up with TRBD1. There are 15 residues in the CDR3. Per the germline V gene, CDR1 is SGHRS and CDR2 is YFSETQ. After removal of 3 bases from V and 5 bases from J, the junction contained 5 bases not matched to a gene. The CDR3 nucleotides read TGCGCCAGCAGCTACAAGACAGGGAATAATTCACCCCTCCACTTT. Residues: CASSYKTGNNSPLHF.